A single sample gave rise to the 22 T cell receptor beta chains below, sequenced in a study of T cell responses to AZD1222 COVID-19 vaccine (dated by TCRdb to about 2021). The meaning of the sample's time point label: baseline before first vaccination. The method was the immunoSEQ multiplex PCR assay. TCRdb obtained this table from immuneACCESS and retained in-frame rearrangements with V and J assigned. These tables miss some clones; where compared with another copy, unresolved V genes account for less than half of the shortfall, and the remainder is unexplained. This sample gives some 110,000 clones in total; 80% to 90% of them show up just once. The ten largest clonotypes hold over 7.5% of the sample. Here the sequenced sample was peripheral blood, taken on day 0 of AZD1222 vaccination. Receptor source: an adult in good health.

V is TRBV7-2 and J is TRBJ1-5; the match to TRBD1 covers 8 bases. Per germline, CDR1 SGHTA and CDR2 FQGNSA. CDR3 length: 15 amino acids. The junction had 11 bases not matched to a gene; V was cut back by 4 bases and J by 9 bases. As DNA, the CDR3 is TGTGCCAGCAGCTCCGACAGGGGCCGGTTGGGGCCCCAGCATTTT. Protein: CASSSDRGRLGPQHF.

The chain recombines TRBV4-2 with TRBJ2-3; maybe TRBD2 (6 bases). Germline V gives CDR1 LGHNA, CDR2 YNFKEQ. The CDR3 consists of 16 residues. V lost 0 bases and J 2 bases, leaving 12 bases between the germline ends. For the CDR3, the DNA is TGTGCCAGCAGCCAAGAGGCCAGCGGGCTCACAGATACGCAGTATTTT. Protein sequence: CASSQEASGLTDTQYF.

This chain uses TRBV12-1 with TRBJ1-1; TRBD1, the D gene given by the table, was not confirmed from the DNA. TRBV12-1 is a pseudogene segment. The CDR3 has 13 residues. CDR3 residues: CASSLGQGIEAFF. DNA for the CDR3: TGTGCCAGCAGCTTGGGACAGGGAATTGAAGCTTTCTTT.

The chain is built from TRBV24-1 and TRBJ2-5; 8 nucleotides agree with TRBD1. This CDR3 region has 14 residues. Trimming at V came to 9 bases and at J to 1 base, leaving 6 bases not matched to a gene. Germline V lookup: CDR1 KGHDR, CDR2 SFDVKD. CDR3 nucleotide sequence: TGTGCCACCCGAGGGACAGGTAGCCAAGAGACCCAGTACTTC. This encodes CATRGTGSQETQYF.

This chain uses TRBV19 with TRBJ1-5, with D possibly TRBD1 on 5 matching bases. Trimming removed 8 bases at V and 0 bases at J, with 17 bases between. CDR3 length: 16 amino acids. Germline CDR1 reads LNHDA; CDR2 reads SQIVND (reference sequence). CDR3 loop: CASGGMTVYSNQPQHF. As DNA, the CDR3 is TGTGCCAGTGGGGGGATGACGGTCTATAGCAATCAGCCCCAGCATTTT. The full variable domain, with the rest looked up from reference TRBV19 and TRBJ1-5, is DGGITQSPKYLFRKEGQNVTLSCEQNLNHDAMYWYRQDPGQGLRLIYYSQIVNDFQKGDIAEGYSVSREKKESFPLTVTSAQKNPTAFYLCASGGMTVYSNQPQHFGDGTRLSIL.

The V gene is TRBV2, the J gene TRBJ1-1; tentatively, D is TRBD1 (6 bases). From germline, CDR1 is SNHLY and CDR2 FYNNEI. Trimming removed 6 bases from V and 5 bases from J, with 13 bases in between. CDR3 size: 13 residues. DNA of the CDR3: TGTGCCAGCAGGGGTACAGGGTGGACTGAAGCTTTCTTT. It specifies CASRGTGWTEAFF.

This chain connects TRBV5-1 to TRBJ1-4; D is uncertain. Germline V gene lookup returns CDR1 SGHRS and CDR2 YFSETQ. CDR3 length: 14 residues. V was cut by 2 bases and J by 1 base, with 6 bases left in between. The CDR3 DNA reads as TGCGCCAGCAGCTTTTTGGGAACTAATGAAAAACTGTTTTTT. It encodes CASSFLGTNEKLFF.

This chain uses TRBV7-8 with TRBJ2-1, with D possibly matching TRBD2 (7 bases). Looked up from germline, CDR1 is SGHVS and CDR2 is FQNEAQ. Trimming removed 5 bases from V and 8 bases from J, with 13 bases in between. The CDR3 is made up of 13 amino acids. The CDR3 nucleotides read TGTGCCAGCAGCGAGAGGGGGGGCGATGAGCAGTTCTTC. Residues: CASSERGGDEQFF.

The V call is TRBV28, the J call TRBJ1-2, with D possibly matching TRBD1 (5 bases). Germline CDR1 MDHEN, CDR2 SYDVKM. The V gene lost 3 bases and the J gene lost 8 bases, with 13 bases spanning the gap. The CDR3 has 13 amino acids. The CDR3 spells CASSFKGLGGYTF. The DNA for the CDR3 is TGTGCCAGCAGTTTTAAGGGGCTAGGGGGCTACACCTTC.

This clone appeared a single time. The chain joins TRBV9 to TRBJ1-4; 7 bases match TRBD1. This CDR3 is 17 amino acids long. CDR1 and CDR2 from the germline V gene are SGDLS and YYNGEE. Trimming took 2 bases from V and 5 from J; bases not matched to a gene: 12. CDR3 sequence: CASSVLRGTGENEKLFF. The DNA of the CDR3 is TGTGCCAGCAGCGTCCTCAGGGGGACTGGGGAGAATGAAAAACTGTTTTTT.

The genes are TRBV28 and TRBJ2-2, with D perhaps matching TRBD1 (5 bases). Trimming pared 8 bases from V and 2 bases from J, leaving 21 bases between. The germline CDR1 and CDR2 sequences are MDHEN and SYDVKM. The CDR3 runs 17 residues. The DNA for the CDR3 is TGTGCCAGCTTCAGCGTATTAGGGGTAGGAAACACCGGGGAGCTGTTTTTT. This encodes CASFSVLGVGNTGELFF.

V gene TRBV2 combines with J gene TRBJ2-4, with D perhaps TRBD2 (5 bases). Germline-derived CDR1 and CDR2 are SNHLY and FYNNEI. Trimming shortened V by 4 bases and J by 9 bases, and 10 bases separated the two germline ends. The CDR3 is made up of 12 amino acids. The CDR3 sequence is CASSARVGIQYF. DNA of the CDR3: TGTGCCAGCAGTGCGAGGGTAGGCATTCAGTACTTC.

This clone was seen a few times. The rearrangement links TRBV11-2 to TRBJ2-1; 7 bases agree with TRBD2. The CDR3 totals 14 residues. V gave up 5 bases and J gave up 7 bases; unmatched junction bases: 8. The germline V gene encodes CDR1 SGHAT and CDR2 FQNNGV. The CDR3 protein is CASSLLGGRNEQFF. The DNA for the CDR3 is TGTGCCAGCAGCCTCCTGGGGGGGAGGAATGAGCAGTTCTTC. Variable domain in full (rest from reference TRBV11-2 and TRBJ2-1): EAGVAQSPRYKIIEKRQSVAFWCNPISGHATLYWYQQILGQGPKLLIQFQNNGVVDDSQLPKDRFSAERLKGVDSTLKIQPAKLEDSAVYLCASSLLGGRNEQFFGPGTRLTVL.

The chain combines TRBV19 with TRBJ1-4, with D possibly being TRBD1 (6 bases). Trimming took off 6 bases at V and 2 bases at J, with 13 bases between the two ends. CDR3 length: 15 amino acids. The V gene's germline CDR1 is LNHDA and CDR2 SQIVND (reference sequence). The CDR3 loop is CASSHTGRTNEKLFF. The CDR3 DNA is TGTGCCAGTAGCCATACAGGGCGGACTAATGAAAAACTGTTTTTT.

The chain combines TRBV5-4 with TRBJ1-2, with D hard to call. Trimming left V 5 bases short and J 3 bases short, with 11 bases between. This CDR3 spans 13 amino acids. Germline V gene lookup returns CDR1 SGHNT and CDR2 YYREEE (reference sequence). The CDR3 here is CASRYEGYYGYTF. CDR3 DNA: TGTGCCAGCAGGTATGAAGGCTACTATGGCTACACCTTC.

This rearrangement joins TRBV19 to TRBJ2-2; 9 bases match TRBD1. Germline V CDR1 and CDR2: LNHDA, SQIVND (reference sequence). V lost 5 bases to trimming and J lost 9 bases; unmatched junction nucleotides: 7. CDR3 length equals 14 residues. Here the CDR3 reads CASSAGQGIWELFF. The CDR3 coding sequence is TGTGCCAGTAGTGCGGGACAGGGCATCTGGGAGCTGTTTTTT.

This clone was counted only a few times. The chain recombines TRBV5-1 with TRBJ1-1, with TRBD1 matching over 9 bases. With 3 bases clipped from V and 4 bases from J, the junction kept 10 bases outside the gene matches. Per the germline V gene, CDR1 is SGHRS and CDR2 is YFSETQ. This CDR3 spans 16 amino acids. The CDR3 sequence: CASSWGGQGRSTEAFF. DNA of the CDR3: TGCGCCAGCAGCTGGGGAGGACAGGGGAGGAGCACTGAAGCTTTCTTT.

V is TRBV19 and J is TRBJ1-2; D is perhaps TRBD1 (6 bases). Trimming removed 4 bases at V and 1 base at J, with 13 bases between. CDR1 is LNHDA and CDR2 is SQIVND in the germline V gene (reference sequence). The CDR3 sequence is 15 residues long. The CDR3 is CASSSSGAFNYGYTF. The CDR3 DNA follows: TGTGCCAGTAGTAGCTCAGGGGCTTTTAACTATGGCTACACCTTC. Using reference TRBV19 and TRBJ1-2 for the parts outside the CDR3, the full variable domain is DGGITQSPKYLFRKEGQNVTLSCEQNLNHDAMYWYRQDPGQGLRLIYYSQIVNDFQKGDIAEGYSVSREKKESFPLTVTSAQKNPTAFYLCASSSSGAFNYGYTFGSGTRLTVV.

The chain couples TRBV18 to TRBJ1-4; D ambiguous. CDR1 is KGHSH and CDR2 is LQKENI in the germline V gene. With 3 bases removed from V and 0 bases from J, the gap between germline ends came to 11 bases. There are 16 residues in the CDR3. DNA of the CDR3: TGTGCCAGCTCACCCGGCCTCCCCGCAACTAATGAAAAACTGTTTTTT. Protein product: CASSPGLPATNEKLFF.

The chain is built from TRBV5-6 and TRBJ2-1, with 8 nucleotides matching TRBD2. This CDR3 is 14 amino acids long. CDR1 and CDR2 from the germline V gene are SGHDT and YYEEEE. The V and J ends lost 3 bases and 6 bases, in that order; junction bases with no gene match: 5. The CDR3 DNA reads as TGTGCCAGCAGCTCGGGGGGGCCGTTCAATGAGCAGTTCTTC. Amino acids: CASSSGGPFNEQFF.

The chain joins TRBV3-1 (or the pseudogene TRBV3-2) to TRBJ1-2; a possible D gene is TRBD1 (6 bases). CDR1 is LGHDT and CDR2 is YNNKEL in the germline V gene (reference sequence). The CDR3 length is 16 residues. Trimming cost V 1 base and J 0 bases, with 12 bases left between them. CDR3 sequence: CASSQGGPAANYGYTF. CDR3 coding DNA: TGTGCCAGCAGCCAAGGGGGGCCAGCCGCTAACTATGGCTACACCTTC.

V and J are TRBV2 and TRBJ2-5, with unresolved D. CDR3 length: 11 residues. From germline, CDR1 is SNHLY and CDR2 FYNNEI. V was trimmed by 4 bases and J by 5 bases, leaving 5 bases between them. CDR3 region: CASSVKETQYF. CDR3 sequence (DNA): TGTGCCAGCAGTGTGAAGGAGACCCAGTACTTC. The full variable domain, its missing parts supplied by reference TRBV2 and TRBJ2-5, is EPEVTQTPSHQVTQMGQEVILRCVPISNHLYFYWYRQILGQKVEFLVSFYNNEISEKSEIFDDQFSVERPDGSNFTLKIRSTKLEDSAMYFCASSVKETQYFGPGTRLLVL.